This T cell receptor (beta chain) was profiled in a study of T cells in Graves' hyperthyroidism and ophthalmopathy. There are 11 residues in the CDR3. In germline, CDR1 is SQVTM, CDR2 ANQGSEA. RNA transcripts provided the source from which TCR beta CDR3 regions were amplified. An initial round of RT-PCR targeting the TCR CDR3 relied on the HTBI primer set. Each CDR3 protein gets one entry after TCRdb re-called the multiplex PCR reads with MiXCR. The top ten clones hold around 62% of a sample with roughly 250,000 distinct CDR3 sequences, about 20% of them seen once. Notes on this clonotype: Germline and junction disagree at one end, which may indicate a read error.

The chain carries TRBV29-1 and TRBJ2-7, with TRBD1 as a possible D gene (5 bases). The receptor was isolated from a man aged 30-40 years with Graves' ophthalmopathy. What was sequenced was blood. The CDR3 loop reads CSVEGVHEQYF. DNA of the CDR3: TGCAGCGTCGAAGGGGTCCACGAGCAGTACTTC.